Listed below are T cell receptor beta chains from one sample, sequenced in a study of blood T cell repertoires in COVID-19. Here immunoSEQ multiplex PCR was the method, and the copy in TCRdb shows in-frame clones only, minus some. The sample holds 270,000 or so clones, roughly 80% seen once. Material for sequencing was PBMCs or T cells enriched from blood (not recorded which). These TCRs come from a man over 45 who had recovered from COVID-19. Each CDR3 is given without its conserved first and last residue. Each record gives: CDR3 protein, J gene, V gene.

ASRQPGLAGDLQF,TRBJ2-1,TRBV7-9
ASSLSAGWDTQY,TRBJ2-3,TRBV7-2
ASSSPREGGTDTQY,TRBJ2-3,TRBV5-4
ASSSGTANSPLH,TRBJ1-6,TRBV18
ASSQDLVSYEQY,TRBJ2-7,TRBV3-1/TRBV3-2
ASRDRDANYGYT,TRBJ1-2,TRBV19
ASSASQGQGSWF,TRBJ2-1,TRBV9
ASSEEGTRPAF,TRBJ1-1,TRBV10-1
ASSLTAGAGTDTQY,TRBJ2-3,TRBV7-3
ASREGANQPQH,TRBJ1-5,TRBV6-1
ASSYKGLAGNNEQF,TRBJ2-1,TRBV18